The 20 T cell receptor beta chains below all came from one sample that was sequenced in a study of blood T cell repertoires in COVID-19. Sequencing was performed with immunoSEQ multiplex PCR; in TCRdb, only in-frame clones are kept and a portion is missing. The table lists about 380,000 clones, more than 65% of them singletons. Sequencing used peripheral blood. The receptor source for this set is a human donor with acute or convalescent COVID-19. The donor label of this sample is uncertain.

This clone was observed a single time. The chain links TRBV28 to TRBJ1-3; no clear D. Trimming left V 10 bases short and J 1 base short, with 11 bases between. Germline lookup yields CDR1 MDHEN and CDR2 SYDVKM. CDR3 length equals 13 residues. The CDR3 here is CATAVGSGNTIYF. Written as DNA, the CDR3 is TGTGCCACAGCCGTCGGGTCTGGAAACACCATATATTTT.

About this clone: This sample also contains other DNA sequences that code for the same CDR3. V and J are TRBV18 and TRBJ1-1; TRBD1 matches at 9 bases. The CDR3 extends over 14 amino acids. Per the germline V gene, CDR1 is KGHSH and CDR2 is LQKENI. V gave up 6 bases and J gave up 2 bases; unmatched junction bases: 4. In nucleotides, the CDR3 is TGTGCCAGCTCGCTGACAGGGGGTAACACTGAAGCTTTCTTT. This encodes CASSLTGGNTEAFF.

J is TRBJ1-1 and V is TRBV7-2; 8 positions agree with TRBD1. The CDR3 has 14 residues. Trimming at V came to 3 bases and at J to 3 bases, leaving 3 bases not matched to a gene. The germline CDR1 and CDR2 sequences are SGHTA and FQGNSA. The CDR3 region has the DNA TGTGCCAGCAGCTTCGGACAGGGCCACACTGAAGCTTTCTTT. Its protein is CASSFGQGHTEAFF.

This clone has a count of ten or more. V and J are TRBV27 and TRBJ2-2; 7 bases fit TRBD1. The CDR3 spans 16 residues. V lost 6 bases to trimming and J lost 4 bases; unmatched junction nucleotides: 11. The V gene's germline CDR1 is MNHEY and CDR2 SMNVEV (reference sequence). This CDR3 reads CASRPTGQPRTGELFF. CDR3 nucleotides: TGTGCCAGCAGGCCAACGGGACAGCCTCGCACCGGGGAGCTGTTTTTT.

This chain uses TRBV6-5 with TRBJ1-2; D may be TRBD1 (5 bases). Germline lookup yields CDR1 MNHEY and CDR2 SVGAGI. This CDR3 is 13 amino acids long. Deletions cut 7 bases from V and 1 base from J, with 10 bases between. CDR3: CASTGHLNYGYTF. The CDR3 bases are TGTGCCAGCACCGGACACCTTAACTATGGCTACACCTTC.

The CDR3 DNA reads as TGCGCCAGCAGCTTGGCAACAGCTACCTCTGGAAACACCATATATTTT. It translates to CASSLATATSGNTIYF. The genes are TRBV5-1 and TRBJ1-3; no firm D call. V lost 0 bases, J lost 0 bases, and 10 bases lay in between. There are 16 residues in the CDR3. Germline lookup yields CDR1 SGHRS and CDR2 YFSETQ.

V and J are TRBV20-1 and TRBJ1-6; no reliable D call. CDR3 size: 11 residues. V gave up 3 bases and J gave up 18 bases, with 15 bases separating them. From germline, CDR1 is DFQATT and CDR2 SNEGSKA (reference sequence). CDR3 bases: TGCAGTGCTAGTGCGAGAAAATCTAACCACTTT. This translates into CSASARKSNHF.

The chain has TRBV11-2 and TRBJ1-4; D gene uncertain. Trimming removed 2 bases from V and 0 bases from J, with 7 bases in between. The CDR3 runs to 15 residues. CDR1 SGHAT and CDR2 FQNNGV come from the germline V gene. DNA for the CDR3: TGTGCCAGCAGCTTAACCTATGCAACTAATGAAAAACTGTTTTTT. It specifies CASSLTYATNEKLFF.

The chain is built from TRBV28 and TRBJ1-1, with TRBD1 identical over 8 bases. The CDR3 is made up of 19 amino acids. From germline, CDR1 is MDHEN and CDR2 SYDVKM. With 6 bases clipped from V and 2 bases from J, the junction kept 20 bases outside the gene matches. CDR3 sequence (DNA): TGTGCCAGCAGCAACATAGGACAGGGAAAGTTCAGAAGAAACACTGAAGCTTTCTTT. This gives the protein CASSNIGQGKFRRNTEAFF. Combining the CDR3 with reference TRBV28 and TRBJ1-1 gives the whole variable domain DVKVTQSSRYLVKRTGEKVFLECVQDMDHENMFWYRQDPGLGLRLIYFSYDVKMKEKGDIPEGYSVSREKKERFSLILESASTNQTSMYLCASSNIGQGKFRRNTEAFFGQGTRLTVV.

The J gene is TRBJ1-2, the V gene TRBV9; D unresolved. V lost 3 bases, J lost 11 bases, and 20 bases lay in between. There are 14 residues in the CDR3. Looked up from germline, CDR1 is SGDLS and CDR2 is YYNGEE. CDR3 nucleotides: TGTGCCAGCAGCGCTTCAGTATCGGGAGAAGTATACACCTTC. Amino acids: CASSASVSGEVYTF. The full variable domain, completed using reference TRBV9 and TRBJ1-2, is DSGVTQTPKHLITATGQRVTLRCSPRSGDLSVYWYQQSLDQGLQFLIQYYNGEERAKGNILERFSAQQFPDLHSELNLSSLELGDSALYFCASSASVSGEVYTFGSGTRLTVV.

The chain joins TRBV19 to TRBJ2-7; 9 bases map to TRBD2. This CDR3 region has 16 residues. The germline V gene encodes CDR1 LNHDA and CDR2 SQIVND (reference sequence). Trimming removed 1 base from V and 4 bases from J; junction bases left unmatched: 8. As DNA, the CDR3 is TGTGCCAGTAGTATAGGCCCTAGCGGGATGGGATACGAGCAGTACTTC. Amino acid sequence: CASSIGPSGMGYEQYF.

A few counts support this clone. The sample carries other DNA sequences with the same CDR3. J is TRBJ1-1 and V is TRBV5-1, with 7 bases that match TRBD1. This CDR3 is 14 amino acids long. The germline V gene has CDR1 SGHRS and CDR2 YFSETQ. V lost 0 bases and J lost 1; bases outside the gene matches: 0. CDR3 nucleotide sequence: TGCGCCAGCAGCTTGGCAGGGGGGAACACTGAAGCTTTCTTT. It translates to CASSLAGGNTEAFF.

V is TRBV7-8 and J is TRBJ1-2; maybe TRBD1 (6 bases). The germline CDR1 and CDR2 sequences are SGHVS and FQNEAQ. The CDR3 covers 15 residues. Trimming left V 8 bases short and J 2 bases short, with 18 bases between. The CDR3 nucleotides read TGTGCCAGCGGGATCGGACAGATCACCAACTATGGCTACACCTTC. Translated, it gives CASGIGQITNYGYTF.

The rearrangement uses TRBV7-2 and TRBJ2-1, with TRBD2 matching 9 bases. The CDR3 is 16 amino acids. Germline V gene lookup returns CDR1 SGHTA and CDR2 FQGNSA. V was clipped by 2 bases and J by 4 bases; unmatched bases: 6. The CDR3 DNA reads TGTGCCAGCAGCTTAAGGGCGGGAGGGCAGTACAATGAGCAGTTCTTC. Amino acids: CASSLRAGGQYNEQFF.

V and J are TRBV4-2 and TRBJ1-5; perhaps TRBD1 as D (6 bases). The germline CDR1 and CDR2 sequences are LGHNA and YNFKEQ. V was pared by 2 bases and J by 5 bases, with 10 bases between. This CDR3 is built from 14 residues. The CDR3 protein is CASSQQGRDQPQHF. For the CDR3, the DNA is TGTGCCAGCAGCCAACAGGGGCGGGATCAGCCCCAGCATTTT.

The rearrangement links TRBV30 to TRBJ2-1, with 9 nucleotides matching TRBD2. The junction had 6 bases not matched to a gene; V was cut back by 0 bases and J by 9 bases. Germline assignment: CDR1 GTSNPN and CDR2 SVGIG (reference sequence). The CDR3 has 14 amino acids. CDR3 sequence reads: CAWSVVGGRGEQFF. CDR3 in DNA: TGTGCCTGGAGTGTAGTTGGCGGGAGGGGTGAGCAGTTCTTC.

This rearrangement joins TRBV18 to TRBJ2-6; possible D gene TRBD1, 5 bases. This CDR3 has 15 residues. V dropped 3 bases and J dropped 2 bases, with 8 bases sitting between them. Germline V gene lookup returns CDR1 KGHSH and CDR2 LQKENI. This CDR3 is CASSPTEAGANVLTF. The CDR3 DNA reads TGTGCCAGCTCACCGACAGAAGCTGGGGCCAACGTCCTGACTTTC. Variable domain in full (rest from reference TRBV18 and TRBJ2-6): NAGVMQNPRHLVRRRGQEARLRCSPMKGHSHVYWYRQLPEEGLKFMVYLQKENIIDESGMPKERFSAEFPKEGPSILRIQQVVRGDSAAYFCASSPTEAGANVLTFGAGSRLTVL.

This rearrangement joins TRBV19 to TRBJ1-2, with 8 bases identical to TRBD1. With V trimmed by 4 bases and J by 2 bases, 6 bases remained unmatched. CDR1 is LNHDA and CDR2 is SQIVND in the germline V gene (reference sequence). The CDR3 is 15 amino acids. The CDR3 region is CASSTTGVINYGYTF. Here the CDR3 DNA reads TGTGCCAGTAGTACGACAGGGGTTATAAACTATGGCTACACCTTC.

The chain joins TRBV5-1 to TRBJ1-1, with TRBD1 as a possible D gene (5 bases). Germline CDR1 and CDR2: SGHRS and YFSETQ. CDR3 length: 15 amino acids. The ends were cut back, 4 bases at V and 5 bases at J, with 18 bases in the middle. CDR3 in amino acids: CASSRTRALDTEAFF. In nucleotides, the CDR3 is TGCGCCAGCAGCCGGACAAGGGCCTTGGATACTGAAGCTTTCTTT.

The CDR3 bases are TGTGCCAGCAGCTTAGGGCAGGCGGAAAAACTGTTTTTT. Protein product: CASSLGQAEKLFF. V and J are TRBV13 and TRBJ1-4; D gene unclear. This CDR3 contains 13 residues. Deletions cut 0 bases from V and 8 bases from J, with 7 bases between. Germline V gene data show CDR1 as PRHDT and CDR2 as FYEKMQ (reference sequence).